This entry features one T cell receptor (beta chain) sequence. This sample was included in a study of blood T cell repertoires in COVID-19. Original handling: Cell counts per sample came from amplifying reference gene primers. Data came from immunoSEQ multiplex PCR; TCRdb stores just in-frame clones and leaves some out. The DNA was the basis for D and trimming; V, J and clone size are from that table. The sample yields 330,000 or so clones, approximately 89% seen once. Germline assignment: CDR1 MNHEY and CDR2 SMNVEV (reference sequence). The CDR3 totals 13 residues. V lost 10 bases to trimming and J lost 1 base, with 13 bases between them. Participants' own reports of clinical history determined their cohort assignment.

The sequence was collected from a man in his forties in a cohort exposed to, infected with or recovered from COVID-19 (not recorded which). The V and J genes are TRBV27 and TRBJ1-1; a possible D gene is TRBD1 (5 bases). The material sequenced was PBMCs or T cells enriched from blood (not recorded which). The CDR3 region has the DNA TGTGCCACAGCTAGACAGAAGAACACTGAAGCTTTCTTT. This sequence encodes CATARQKNTEAFF.